This T cell receptor (beta chain) originates from a study of T cell repertoires in cytomegalovirus infection. Study-level information: Indicated by public TCR beta signatures were CMV infection and matching HLA type.

With regard to this clonotype: What it binds is unknown.

TCRdb re-analysed the reads in MiXCR, keeping a single row per CDR3 protein. The sample holds 150,000 to 180,000 distinct CDR3 sequences; about 25% are singletons and the top ten take 9.5% to 12%. This CDR3 spans 13 amino acids. The V gene lost 6 bases and the J gene lost 5 bases, with 13 bases spanning the gap. General study findings and limits: The ex vivo response showed dominance by HLA-C-restricted CMV-specific TCR beta clonotypes.

The source of this sequence is a human donor in good health (CMV status not recorded). Some clones in this sample may be carry-over from other donors' samples. The chain couples TRBV12-3 or TRBV12-4 to TRBJ1-2, with a weak D call TRBD1 (6 bases). Sequenced material: PBMCs. The CDR3 nucleotides are TGTGCCAGCAGGCTACAGGGATTTTATGGCTACACCTTC. Amino acids: CASRLQGFYGYTF.